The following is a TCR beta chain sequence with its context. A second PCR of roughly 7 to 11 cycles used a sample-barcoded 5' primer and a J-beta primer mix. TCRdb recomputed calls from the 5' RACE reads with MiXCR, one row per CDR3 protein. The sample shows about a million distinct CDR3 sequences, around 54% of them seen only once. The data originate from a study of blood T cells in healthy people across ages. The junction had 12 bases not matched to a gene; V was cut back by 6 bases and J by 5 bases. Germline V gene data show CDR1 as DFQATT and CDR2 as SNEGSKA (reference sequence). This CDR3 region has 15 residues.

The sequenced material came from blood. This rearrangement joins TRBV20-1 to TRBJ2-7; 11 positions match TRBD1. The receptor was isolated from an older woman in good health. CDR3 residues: CSAPGQGEVTDEQYF. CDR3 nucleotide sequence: TGCAGTGCCCCGGGACAGGGGGAAGTTACGGACGAGCAGTACTTC.